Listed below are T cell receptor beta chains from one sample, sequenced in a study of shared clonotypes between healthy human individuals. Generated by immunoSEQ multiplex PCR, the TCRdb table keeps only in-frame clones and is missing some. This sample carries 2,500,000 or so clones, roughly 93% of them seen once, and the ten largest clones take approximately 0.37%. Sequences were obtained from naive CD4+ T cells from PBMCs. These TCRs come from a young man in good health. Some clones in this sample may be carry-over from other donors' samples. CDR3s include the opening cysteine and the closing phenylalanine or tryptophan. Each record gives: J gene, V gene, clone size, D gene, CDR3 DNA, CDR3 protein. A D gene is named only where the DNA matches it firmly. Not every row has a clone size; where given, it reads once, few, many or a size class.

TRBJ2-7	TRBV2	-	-	TGTGCCAGCAGTGAAGCGCTTGGGTCCTACGAGCAGTACTTC	CASSEALGSYEQYF
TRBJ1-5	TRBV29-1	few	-	TGCAGCGTTGCGAGCAATAGCAATCAGCCCCAGCATTTT	CSVASNSNQPQHF
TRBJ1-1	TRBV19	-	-	TGTGCCAGTAGTATAGACCCGAGGGGGGCCGTGAACACTGAAGCTTTCTTT	CASSIDPRGAVNTEAFF
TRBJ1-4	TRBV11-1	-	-	TGTGCCAGCAGCTTCTCCCCGGGAGCCGAAAAACTGTTTTTT	CASSFSPGAEKLFF
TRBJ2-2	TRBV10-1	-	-	TGCGCCAGCTCGGGATTTTACACCGGGGAGCTGTTTTTT	CASSGFYTGELFF
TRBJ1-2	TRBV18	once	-	TGTGCCAGCTCACCGGCCGCAAACTATGGCTACACCTTC	CASSPAANYGYTF
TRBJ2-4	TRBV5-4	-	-	TGTGCCAGCAGCTTGGCTCTTACCGAAAACATTCAGTACTTC	CASSLALTENIQYF
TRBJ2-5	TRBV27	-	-	TGTGCCAGCAGCTCCCATAAGGGTCAGGGCTACTACCAAGAGACCCAGTACTTC	CASSSHKGQGYYQETQYF
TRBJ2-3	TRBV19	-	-	TGTGCCAGTAAAGGTTGGCTTAGAGGTGATACGCAGTATTTT	CASKGWLRGDTQYF
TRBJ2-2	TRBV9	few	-	TGTGCCAGCAGCGTTCTAGGGTCCGGGGAGCTGTTTTTT	CASSVLGSGELFF
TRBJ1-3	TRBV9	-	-	TGTGCCAGCAGCGTAGTAGCCTCTGGAAACACCATATATTTT	CASSVVASGNTIYF
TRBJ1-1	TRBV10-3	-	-	TGTGCCATCTCACCGGGGGGAGGGACTGAAGCTTTCTTT	CAISPGGGTEAFF
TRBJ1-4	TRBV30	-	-	TGTGCCTGGGCTGGGGGGGCAACTAATGAAAAACTGTTTTTT	CAWAGGATNEKLFF
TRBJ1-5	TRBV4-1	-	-	TGCGCCAGCAGCCAAGAAGGGCGGGTTAGTCAGCCCCAGCATTTT	CASSQEGRVSQPQHF
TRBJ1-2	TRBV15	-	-	TGTGCCACCAGCAGAGATCGAGAGGGATTAGCTAACTATGGCTACACCTTC	CATSRDREGLANYGYTF
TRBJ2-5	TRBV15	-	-	TGTGCCACCAGCAGAGTCGGGCGGGACAGATTGTACCAAGAGACCCAGTACTTC	CATSRVGRDRLYQETQYF
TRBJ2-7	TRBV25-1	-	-	TGTGCCAGCAGTGAATGGGACGTGGATAGCTACGAGCAGTACTTC	CASSEWDVDSYEQYF
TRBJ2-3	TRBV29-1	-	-	TGCAGCGTTTGTCAGGACAGCACAGATACGCAGTATTTT	CSVCQDSTDTQYF
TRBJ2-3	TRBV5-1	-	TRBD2	TGCGCCAGCAGCAGACTAGCGGGACAGACAGATACGCAGTATTTT	CASSRLAGQTDTQYF
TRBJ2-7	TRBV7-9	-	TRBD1	TGTGCCAGCAGCCCCAGACAGGGTGGCGAGCAGTACTTC	CASSPRQGGEQYF
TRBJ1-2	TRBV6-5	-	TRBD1	TGTGCCAGCAGTCACAGACAGGGAGGCGGCTACACCTTC	CASSHRQGGGYTF
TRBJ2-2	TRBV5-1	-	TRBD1	TGCGCCAGCAGCTATACAGGGGTCGACACCGGGGAGCTGTTTTTT	CASSYTGVDTGELFF
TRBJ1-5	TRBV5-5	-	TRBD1	TGTGCCAGCAGCGTTACAGGGGTAGGGAATCAGCCCCAGCATTTT	CASSVTGVGNQPQHF
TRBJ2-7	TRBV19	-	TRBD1	TGTGCCAGTCGTATTGCCGGGACAGGGCGTTCCTACGAGCAGTACTTC	CASRIAGTGRSYEQYF
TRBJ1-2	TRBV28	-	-	TGTGCCAGCAGTTTAATCGTCCAGGCCGTGGGCTACACCTTC	CASSLIVQAVGYTF
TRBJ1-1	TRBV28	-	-	TGTGCCAGCAGTCCCTCGGGAGGTGGGACTGAAGCTTTCTTT	CASSPSGGGTEAFF
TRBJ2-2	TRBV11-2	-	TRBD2	TGTGCCAGCAGAAGTCTAGCGGGAGAGGGTCCCGGGGAGCTGTTTTTT	CASRSLAGEGPGELFF
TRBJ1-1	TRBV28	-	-	TGTGCCAGCACGCAGGCGTACACTGAAGCTTTCTTT	CASTQAYTEAFF
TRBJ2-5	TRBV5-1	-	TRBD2	TGCGCCAGCAGTCAAACCTCAGGACTAGCGGGAGGAGAGACCCAGTACTTC	CASSQTSGLAGGETQYF
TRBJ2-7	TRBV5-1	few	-	TGCGCCAGCATACGATTCCAGGGTCCACCGCAACACTACGAGCAGTACTTC	CASIRFQGPPQHYEQYF
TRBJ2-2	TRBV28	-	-	TGTGCCAGCAGTGTTTGGAACACCGGGGAGCTGTTTTTT	CASSVWNTGELFF
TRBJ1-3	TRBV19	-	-	TGTGCCAGTATAGCGACGGGGAGAGAAAACACCATATATTTT	CASIATGRENTIYF